These 22 T cell receptor beta chains were all obtained from the same sample, sequenced in a study of beta chain features in type 1 diabetes. Reverse transcription of all isolated RNA meant that expressed TCRB transcripts were sequenced. TCRdb keeps only in-frame clones here, not all; method: immunoSEQ multiplex PCR. This table holds roughly 310,000 clones, 11% found once. Sequenced material: naive CD4+ T cells from blood. These receptors all stem from a young woman in good health.

This clone was recorded a few times. The chain has TRBV28 and TRBJ2-1; perhaps TRBD2 as D (6 bases). Between the trimmed V and J ends, which lost 4 bases and 12 bases, there was a span of 19 bases. The V gene's germline CDR1 is MDHEN and CDR2 SYDVKM. This CDR3 contains 14 residues. As DNA, the CDR3 is TGTGCCAGCAGTTCGTCACCTAGCGACCTGCGGCAGTTCTTC. It encodes CASSSSPSDLRQFF.

The genes are TRBV7-8 and TRBJ1-1, with D unclear. With 2 bases removed from V and 0 bases from J, the gap between germline ends came to 4 bases. Germline V gene sequence: CDR1 SGHVS, CDR2 FQNEAQ. The CDR3 spans 13 residues. The CDR3 DNA reads as TGTGCCAGCAGCTTAAGCTTGAACACTGAAGCTTTCTTT. This codes for CASSLSLNTEAFF.

This clone showed up just a few times. J is TRBJ2-2 and V is TRBV5-1; possibly TRBD2 for D (6 bases). V was pared by 7 bases and J by 6 bases, with 16 bases between. Per the germline V gene, CDR1 is SGHRS and CDR2 is YFSETQ. The CDR3 extends over 14 amino acids. CDR3 amino acids: CASGPQRAAGELFF. In DNA form, the CDR3 reads TGCGCCAGCGGACCTCAGCGGGCTGCCGGGGAGCTGTTTTTT.

This chain connects TRBV23-1 to TRBJ2-1; D call uncertain. TRBV23-1 is placed among ORFs of uncertain function. This CDR3 has 10 residues. V lost 8 bases to trimming and J lost 5 bases, with 4 bases between them. CDR3 protein: CASSDNEQFF. The CDR3, as DNA: TGCGCCAGCTCAGACAATGAGCAGTTCTTC.

This clone occurred a few times. This chain connects TRBV2 to TRBJ1-5; weak D call: TRBD1 (5 bases). The CDR3 length is 14 residues. In germline, CDR1 is SNHLY, CDR2 FYNNEI. V was pared by 7 bases and J by 2 bases, with 12 bases between. CDR3 DNA sequence: TGTGCCAGCACTACCGGACACCGCAATCAGCCCCAGCATTTT. The encoded protein is CASTTGHRNQPQHF.

This clone has just a few counts. The V gene is TRBV6-5, the J gene TRBJ1-1; D unresolved. This CDR3 contains 13 residues. The germline V gene encodes CDR1 MNHEY and CDR2 SVGAGI. Trimming cost V 4 bases and J 1 base, with 7 bases left between them. In DNA form, the CDR3 reads TGTGCCAGCAGTTCTGGCAGGAACACTGAAGCTTTCTTT. It codes for CASSSGRNTEAFF.

This clone was seen a handful of times. V and J are TRBV14 and TRBJ2-7; maybe TRBD1 (6 bases). V lost 1 base and J lost 2, with 12 bases in between. In germline, CDR1 is SGHDN, CDR2 FVKESK. The CDR3 length is 15 residues. CDR3 region: CASSQAGQGTYEQYF. The CDR3 DNA reads TGTGCCAGCAGCCAAGCGGGACAAGGAACCTACGAGCAGTACTTC.

This clone occurred a few times. The junction differs from germline at one of its ends, possibly a read error. This chain joins TRBV7-7 and TRBJ2-1; the match to TRBD1 covers 9 bases. The CDR3 runs to 14 residues. Germline-derived CDR1 and CDR2 are SSHAT and FNYEAQ (reference sequence). This CDR3 is CASSPGQGIDEQFF. The DNA for the CDR3 is TGTGCTAGCAGCCCCGGACAGGGGATCGATGAGCAGTTCTTC.

The chain employs TRBV4-3 and TRBJ2-1; D perhaps matches TRBD2 (6 bases). The CDR3 extends over 13 amino acids. CDR1 is LGHNA, CDR2 YSLEER, per germline. V was shortened by 1 base and J by 13 bases, with 14 bases between the two germline ends. The CDR3 nucleotides are TGCGCCAGCAGCCAAGTTGTGGGAGGCTCCCAGTTCTTC. Translating it yields CASSQVVGGSQFF.

The genes are TRBV7-9 and TRBJ2-1; D is unclear. The germline V and J ends were trimmed by 11 bases and 5 bases, with 10 bases remaining between them. CDR3 length equals 11 residues. The germline gives CDR1 SEHNR, CDR2 FQNEAQ (reference sequence). The CDR3 is CASMLDNEQFF. The CDR3, as DNA: TGTGCCTCTATGCTCGACAATGAGCAGTTCTTC.

This rearrangement joins TRBV6-6 to TRBJ1-1, with unresolved D. This CDR3 has 13 amino acids. From germline, CDR1 is MNHNY and CDR2 SVGAGI (reference sequence). The V end lost 6 bases, the J end lost 0 bases, and 8 bases lay between the germline ends. CDR3 bases: TGTGCCAGCAGCCGTACACTGAACACTGAAGCTTTCTTT. This encodes CASSRTLNTEAFF.

To note about this clone: The sample contains more than one DNA sequence encoding this CDR3. The rearrangement uses TRBV28 and TRBJ2-5; TRBD2 matches at 9 bases. This CDR3 spans 15 amino acids. The V and J ends lost 2 bases and 2 bases, in that order; junction bases with no gene match: 3. Germline-derived CDR1 and CDR2 are MDHEN and SYDVKM. CDR3 nucleotide sequence: TGTGCCAGCAGTTTACCAGCGGGAGGACAAGAGACCCAGTACTTC. Residues: CASSLPAGGQETQYF. The whole variable domain, filled in from reference TRBV28 and TRBJ2-5, reads DVKVTQSSRYLVKRTGEKVFLECVQDMDHENMFWYRQDPGLGLRLIYFSYDVKMKEKGDIPEGYSVSREKKERFSLILESASTNQTSMYLCASSLPAGGQETQYFGPGTRLLVL.

The V call is TRBV18, the J call TRBJ2-3; 7 nucleotides agree with TRBD2. This CDR3 is 17 amino acids long. The V gene's germline CDR1 is KGHSH and CDR2 LQKENI. After removal of 1 base from V and 2 bases from J, the junction contained 9 bases not matched to a gene. CDR3 DNA: TGTGCCAGCTCACCACGTAGGCGGGAGCCAAACACAGATACGCAGTATTTT. It yields the protein CASSPRRREPNTDTQYF.

The chain carries TRBV7-3 and TRBJ2-1, with D hard to call. Trimming removed 11 bases at V and 9 bases at J, with 17 bases between. This CDR3 spans 12 amino acids. Looked up from germline, CDR1 is SGHTA and CDR2 is FQGTGA. CDR3 amino acids: CARSTPGVEQFF. The CDR3 region has the DNA TGTGCCCGTTCAACACCGGGTGTTGAGCAGTTCTTC.

The gene calls are TRBV11-3 and TRBJ2-1; D remains ambiguous. The CDR3 sequence is 13 residues long. Trimming pared 2 bases from V and 7 bases from J, leaving 9 bases between. Germline assignment: CDR1 SGHNT and CDR2 YENEEA. CDR3 amino acids: CASSLSPLNEQFF. The CDR3 coding sequence is TGTGCCAGCAGCTTATCCCCCTTGAATGAGCAGTTCTTC.

This clone was recorded a few times. The chain employs TRBV5-4 and TRBJ2-2; TRBD2 aligns across 8 bases. V lost 8 bases, J lost 6 bases, and 12 bases stayed unmatched. This CDR3 is built from 15 residues. The germline V gene has CDR1 SGHNT and CDR2 YYREEE (reference sequence). The CDR3 loop is CASSALGLDSGELFF. The CDR3 region has the DNA TGTGCCAGTTCGGCCTTGGGACTAGACTCCGGGGAGCTGTTTTTT.

The chain links TRBV9 to TRBJ1-2; no firm D call. CDR3 size: 16 residues. From germline, CDR1 is SGDLS and CDR2 YYNGEE. Between the trimmed V and J ends, which lost 2 bases and 0 bases, there was a span of 14 bases. The CDR3 DNA follows: TGTGCCAGCAGCGTTTCAATCGTCGGAGCTAACTATGGCTACACCTTC. Translated: CASSVSIVGANYGYTF.

The chain recombines TRBV5-1 with TRBJ1-1; D ambiguous. Trimming pared 5 bases from V and 0 bases from J, leaving 11 bases between. The CDR3 covers 14 residues. The germline CDR1 and CDR2 sequences are SGHRS and YFSETQ. In DNA, the CDR3 is TGCGCCAGCAGAATAGAGGCCTTGAACACTGAAGCTTTCTTT. It translates to CASRIEALNTEAFF. The full variable domain, completed using reference TRBV5-1 and TRBJ1-1, is KAGVTQTPRYLIKTRGQQVTLSCSPISGHRSVSWYQQTPGQGLQFLFEYFSETQRNKGNFPGRFSGRQFSNSRSEMNVSTLELGDSALYLCASRIEALNTEAFFGQGTRLTVV.

This clone appeared a few times. This rearrangement joins TRBV25-1 to TRBJ2-1; D gene unclear. Trimming took 6 bases from V and 0 from J, leaving 12 bases between them. CDR1 MGHDK and CDR2 SYGVNS come from the germline V gene. This CDR3 contains 15 residues. CDR3 region: CASSPYTSSYNEQFF. The CDR3 region has the DNA TGTGCCAGCAGCCCTTACACCAGCTCCTACAATGAGCAGTTCTTC.

This clone turned up a few times. The CDR3 sequence: CASSQTLAGGPGTQYF. The CDR3 region has the DNA TGTGCCAGCAGCCAAACTCTAGCGGGAGGGCCTGGCACGCAGTATTTT. The V gene is TRBV7-2, the J gene TRBJ2-3; TRBD2 agrees at 12 bases. CDR1 is SGHTA, CDR2 FQGNSA, per germline. The CDR3 extends over 16 amino acids. J lost 9 bases, V lost 5 bases, and 12 bases had no gene match.

This sequence joins TRBV28 and TRBJ2-5; D is perhaps TRBD1 (6 bases). The CDR3 sequence is 12 residues long. Germline CDR1 reads MDHEN; CDR2 reads SYDVKM. V lost 8 bases to trimming and J lost 11 bases, with 18 bases between them. The CDR3 DNA reads TGTGCCAGCCACCGGGACACCGAAGCGCAGTACTTC. The encoded protein is CASHRDTEAQYF. Together with reference TRBV28 and TRBJ2-5, the CDR3 gives the full variable domain: DVKVTQSSRYLVKRTGEKVFLECVQDMDHENMFWYRQDPGLGLRLIYFSYDVKMKEKGDIPEGYSVSREKKERFSLILESASTNQTSMYLCASHRDTEAQYFGPGTRLLVL.

The chain carries TRBV29-1 and TRBJ2-3; 8 bases match TRBD2. Germline-derived CDR1 and CDR2 are SQVTM and ANQGSEA. Trimming removed 4 bases from V and 1 base from J; junction bases left unmatched: 1. There are 13 residues in the CDR3. This CDR3 reads CSVGAGGTDTQYF. The CDR3 DNA is TGCAGCGTTGGAGCGGGAGGCACAGATACGCAGTATTTT.